Following are 8 T cell receptor beta chains from one sample sequenced in a study of somatic mutations in cytotoxic T cells in rheumatoid arthritis. Here immunoSEQ multiplex PCR was the method, and the copy in TCRdb shows in-frame clones only, minus some. The table records nearly 20,000 clones, over 70% of them present only once. Sequencing was performed on CD8+ T cells sorted from blood. The source is a woman in her forties or fifties in good health.

The V call is TRBV7-9, the J call TRBJ2-5, with D perhaps being TRBD1 or TRBD2 (5 bases each). Between the trimmed V and J ends, which lost 1 base and 2 bases, there was a span of 14 bases. Germline-derived CDR1 and CDR2 are SEHNR and FQNEAQ (reference sequence). The CDR3 has 16 amino acids. CDR3 nucleotide sequence: TGTGCCAGCAGCTTAGGGGGGAGTAGGGGACAAGAGACCCAGTACTTC. It is translated as CASSLGGSRGQETQYF.

The V and J genes are TRBV7-6 and TRBJ2-3, with 9 bases lining up with TRBD2. Unmatched junction bases numbered 6, after V lost 2 bases and J lost 0 bases. Germline loops: CDR1 SGHVS, CDR2 FNYEAQ. The CDR3 has 17 amino acids. The CDR3 nucleotides read TGTGCCAGCAGCTTATCGCGGGGGGGTGGTAGCACAGATACGCAGTATTTT. It is translated as CASSLSRGGGSTDTQYF.

Here the CDR3 reads CASSEARGPSNQPQHF. In nucleotides, the CDR3 is TGTGCCAGCAGTGAAGCCAGGGGCCCGAGCAATCAGCCCCAGCATTTT. J is TRBJ1-5 and V is TRBV6-1, with a weak D call TRBD1 (6 bases). Trimming took 0 bases from V and 1 from J, leaving 10 bases between them. CDR1 and CDR2 (germline): MNHNS, SASEGT. CDR3 length equals 16 residues.

V is TRBV28 and J is TRBJ1-4, with TRBD1 identical over 7 bases. The J segment lost 8 bases and the V segment lost 3 bases, leaving 12 bases of the junction unmatched. CDR3 length: 16 residues. Germline assignment: CDR1 MDHEN and CDR2 SYDVKM. The CDR3 DNA reads TGTGCCAGCAGTTTGGGTCTGGGAGGGGGCTGGGAAAAACTGTTTTTT. This gives the protein CASSLGLGGGWEKLFF.

The rearrangement uses TRBV4-1 and TRBJ2-7, with D possibly TRBD1 on 5 matching bases. This CDR3 spans 14 amino acids. Trimming cost V 0 bases and J 2 bases, with 8 bases left between them. Germline CDR1 is MGHRA and CDR2 is YSYEKL. CDR3 sequence: CASSQDRQTYEQYF. The CDR3 DNA reads TGCGCCAGCAGCCAAGATCGACAGACCTACGAGCAGTACTTC.

The V gene is TRBV27, the J gene TRBJ2-7, with a possible D match to TRBD1 (7 bases). CDR1 MNHEY and CDR2 SMNVEV come from the germline V gene (reference sequence). Trimming pared 3 bases from V and 3 bases from J, leaving 12 bases between. This CDR3 spans 14 amino acids. CDR3 sequence reads: CASSFGGTDYEQYF. The CDR3 nucleotides read TGTGCCAGCAGTTTCGGAGGGACAGACTACGAGCAGTACTTC.

V and J are TRBV11-2 and TRBJ2-7; D possibly corresponds to TRBD2 (6 bases). The CDR3 spans 13 residues. In germline, CDR1 is SGHAT, CDR2 FQNNGV. The V end lost 3 bases, the J end lost 4 bases, and 10 bases lay between the germline ends. CDR3 region: CASSLGLVYEQYF. CDR3 nucleotide sequence: TGTGCCAGCAGCTTGGGACTGGTATACGAGCAGTACTTC.

The chain couples TRBV6-5 to TRBJ2-5; TRBD1 aligns across 7 bases. This CDR3 spans 14 amino acids. The V gene's germline CDR1 is MNHEY and CDR2 SVGAGI. J was trimmed by 2 bases and V by 5 bases; bases with no gene match: 5. The CDR3 nucleotides are TGTGCCAGCAGTACGGGACAGCCACAAGAGACCCAGTACTTC. Translation gives CASSTGQPQETQYF.